The T cell receptor (beta chain) described here comes from a study of blood T cell repertoires in COVID-19. Study-level information: The United States, Italy and Spain supplied acute and convalescent COVID-19 samples. Nucleic acid was either cDNA or gDNA, and it came from T cells, B-cell-depleted T cells, or PBMCs.

The Seattle patients joined while their infection was active and were tracked longitudinally afterward. In the authors' methods: Cell counts per sample came from amplifying reference gene primers. Sequenced by immunoSEQ multiplex PCR; TCRdb stores in-frame clones only, minus some. The DNA was the basis for D and trimming; V, J and clone size are from that table. The sample includes some 46,000 clones, roughly 88% seen only once; the top ten take 25% to 40%. V shed 1 base, J shed 0 bases, and the junction held 3 bases outside the gene matches. From germline, CDR1 is SGHTA and CDR2 FQGNSA. This CDR3 spans 16 amino acids.

Source material: peripheral blood. The chain uses TRBV7-2 and TRBJ2-3; 8 bases match TRBD2. This TCR was sampled from a woman at least 80 years old with COVID-19, enrolled during active disease. The CDR3 DNA sequence: TGTGCCAGCAGCTTAGTAGCGGGGCTTAGCACAGATACGCAGTATTTT. Translation: CASSLVAGLSTDTQYF.